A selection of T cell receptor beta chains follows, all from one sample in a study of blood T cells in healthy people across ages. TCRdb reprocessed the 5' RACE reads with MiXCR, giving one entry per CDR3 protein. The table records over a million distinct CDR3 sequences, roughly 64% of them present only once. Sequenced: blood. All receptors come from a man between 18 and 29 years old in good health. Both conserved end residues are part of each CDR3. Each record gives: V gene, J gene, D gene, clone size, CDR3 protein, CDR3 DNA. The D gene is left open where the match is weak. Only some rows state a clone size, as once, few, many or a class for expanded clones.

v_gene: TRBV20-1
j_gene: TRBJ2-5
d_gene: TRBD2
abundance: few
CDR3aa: CSAIPAGGQETQYF
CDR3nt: TGCAGTGCTATACCAGCGGGGGGGCAAGAGACCCAGTACTTC

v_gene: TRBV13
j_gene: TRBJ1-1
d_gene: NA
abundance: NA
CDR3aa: CASSLISWDEAFF
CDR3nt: TGTGCCAGCAGCTTAATAAGTTGGGATGAAGCTTTCTTT

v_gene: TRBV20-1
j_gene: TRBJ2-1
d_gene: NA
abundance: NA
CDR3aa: CSARGLNNEQFF
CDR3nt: TGCAGTGCTAGAGGCCTTAACAATGAGCAGTTCTTC

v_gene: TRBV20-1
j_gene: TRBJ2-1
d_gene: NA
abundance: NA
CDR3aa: CSARLGGGPYNEQFF
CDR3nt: TGCAGTGCTAGACTAGGCGGGGGCCCATACAATGAGCAGTTCTTC

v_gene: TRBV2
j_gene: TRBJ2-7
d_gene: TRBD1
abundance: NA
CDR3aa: CASSEYLGTAVYEQYF
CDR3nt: TGTGCCAGCAGTGAGTACTTGGGGACAGCAGTCTACGAGCAGTACTTC

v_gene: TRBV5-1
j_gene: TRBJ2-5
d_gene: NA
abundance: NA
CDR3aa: CASSFRSGVDEQYF
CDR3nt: TGCGCCAGCAGCTTTCGGAGTGGGGTTGATGAGCAGTACTTC

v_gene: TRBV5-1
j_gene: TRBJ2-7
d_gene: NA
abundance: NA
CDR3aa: CASSPLQGPRITYEQYF
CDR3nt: TGCGCCAGCAGCCCCCTACAGGGACCCAGAATTACCTACGAGCAGTACTTC

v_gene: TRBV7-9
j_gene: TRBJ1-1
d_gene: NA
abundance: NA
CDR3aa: CASSDALVAEAFF
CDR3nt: TGTGCCAGCAGCGACGCATTGGTCGCTGAAGCTTTCTTT

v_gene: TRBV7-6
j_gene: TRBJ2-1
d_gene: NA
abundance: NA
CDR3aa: CASSPLPGDSYNEQFF
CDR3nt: TGTGCCAGCAGCCCTCTCCCGGGGGACTCCTACAATGAGCAGTTCTTC

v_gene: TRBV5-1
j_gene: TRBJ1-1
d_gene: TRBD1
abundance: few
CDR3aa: CASSAGTGVDTEAFF
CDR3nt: TGCGCCAGCAGCGCCGGGACAGGTGTGGACACTGAAGCTTTCTTT

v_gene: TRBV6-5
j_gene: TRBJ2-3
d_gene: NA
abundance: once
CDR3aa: CASSYSKVLDTQYF
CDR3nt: TGTGCCAGCAGTTACTCGAAGGTGTTAGATACGCAGTATTTT

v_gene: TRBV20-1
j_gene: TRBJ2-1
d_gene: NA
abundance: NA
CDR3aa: CSARDPGGEQFF
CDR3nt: TGCAGTGCTAGAGATCCAGGTGGCGAGCAGTTCTTC

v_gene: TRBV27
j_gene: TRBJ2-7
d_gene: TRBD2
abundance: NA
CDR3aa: CASSLWSGGLYNEQYF
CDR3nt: TGTGCCAGCAGTTTATGGTCGGGAGGGCTCTACAATGAGCAGTACTTC

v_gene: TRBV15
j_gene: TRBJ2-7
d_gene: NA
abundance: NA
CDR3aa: CATSRATTGYRHEQYF
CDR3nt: TGTGCCACCAGCAGGGCTACCACAGGGTACCGCCACGAGCAGTACTTC

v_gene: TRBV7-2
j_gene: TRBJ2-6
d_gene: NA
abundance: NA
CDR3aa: CASSSLYSGANVLTF
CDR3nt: TGTGCCAGCAGCTCCTTATACTCTGGGGCCAACGTCCTGACTTTC

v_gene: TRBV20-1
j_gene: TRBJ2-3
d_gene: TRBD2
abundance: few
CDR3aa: CSAGTSGVTDTQYF
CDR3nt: TGCAGTGCTGGGACTAGCGGGGTCACAGATACGCAGTATTTT

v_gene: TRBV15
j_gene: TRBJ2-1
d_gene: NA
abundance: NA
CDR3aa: CVTSSPLATHNEQFF
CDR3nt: TGTGTCACCAGCAGTCCCCTAGCGACCCACAATGAGCAGTTCTTC

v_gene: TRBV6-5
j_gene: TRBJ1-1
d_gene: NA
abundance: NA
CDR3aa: CASSYSWGLTEAFF
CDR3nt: TGTGCCAGCAGTTATTCATGGGGGCTCACTGAAGCTTTCTTT

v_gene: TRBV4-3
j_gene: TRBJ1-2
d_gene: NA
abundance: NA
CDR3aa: CASSQDGGRWGGYTF
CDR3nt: TGCGCCAGCAGCCAAGACGGCGGGAGATGGGGTGGCTACACCTTC

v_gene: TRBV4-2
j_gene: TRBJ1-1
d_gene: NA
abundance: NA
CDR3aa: CASSQVGGYGLNTEAFF
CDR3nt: TGTGCCAGCAGCCAAGTGGGAGGGTACGGGTTAAACACTGAAGCTTTCTTT

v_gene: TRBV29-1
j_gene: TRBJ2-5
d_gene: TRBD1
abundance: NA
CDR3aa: CSVSETGGWETQYF
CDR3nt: TGCAGCGTTAGTGAGACAGGGGGCTGGGAGACCCAGTACTTC

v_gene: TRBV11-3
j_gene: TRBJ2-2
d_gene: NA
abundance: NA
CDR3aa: CASSLSGTPGELFF
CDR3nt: TGTGCCAGCAGCTTATCTGGAACTCCCGGGGAGCTGTTTTTT

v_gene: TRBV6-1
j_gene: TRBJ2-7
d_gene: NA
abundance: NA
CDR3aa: CASTAGGQGNHEQYF
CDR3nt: TGTGCCAGCACCGCGGGGGGACAGGGTAATCACGAGCAGTACTTC

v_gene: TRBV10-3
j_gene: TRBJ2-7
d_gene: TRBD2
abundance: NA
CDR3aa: CAISDDWTSKNEQYF
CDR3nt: TGTGCCATCAGTGACGATTGGACTAGTAAAAACGAGCAGTACTTC

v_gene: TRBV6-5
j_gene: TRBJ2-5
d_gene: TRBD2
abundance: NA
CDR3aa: CASSYLWGGETQYF
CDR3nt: TGTGCCAGCAGTTACCTGTGGGGGGGAGAGACCCAGTACTTC

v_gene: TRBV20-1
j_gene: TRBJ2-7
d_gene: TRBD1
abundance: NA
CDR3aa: CSATWTGPGYEQYF
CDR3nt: TGCAGTGCGACATGGACAGGCCCGGGCTACGAGCAGTACTTC

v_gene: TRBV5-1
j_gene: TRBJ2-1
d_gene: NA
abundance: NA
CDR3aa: CASSHFGGDEQFF
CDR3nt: TGCGCCAGCAGCCACTTTGGAGGCGATGAGCAGTTCTTC

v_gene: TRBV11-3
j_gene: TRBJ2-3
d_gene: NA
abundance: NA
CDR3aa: CASSLGQATQYF
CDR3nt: TGTGCCAGCAGCTTAGGGCAGGCGACGCAGTATTTT

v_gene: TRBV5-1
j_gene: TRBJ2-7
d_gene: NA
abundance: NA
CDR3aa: CASRSTRDGYEQYF
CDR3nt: TGCGCCAGCAGATCTACCCGGGACGGCTACGAGCAGTACTTC

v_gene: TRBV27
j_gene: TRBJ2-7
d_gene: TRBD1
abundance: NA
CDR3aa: CASSRTGRSYEQYF
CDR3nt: TGTGCCAGCAGTCGGACAGGGAGGTCCTACGAGCAGTACTTC

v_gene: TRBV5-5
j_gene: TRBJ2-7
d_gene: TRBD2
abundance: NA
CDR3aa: CASSLTSGLYYEQYF
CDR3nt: TGTGCCAGCAGCTTAACTAGCGGCCTTTACTACGAGCAGTACTTC

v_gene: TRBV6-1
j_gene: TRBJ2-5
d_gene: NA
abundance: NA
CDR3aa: CASSQQTRGETQYF
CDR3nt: TGTGCCAGCAGTCAGCAGACACGAGGAGAGACCCAGTACTTC

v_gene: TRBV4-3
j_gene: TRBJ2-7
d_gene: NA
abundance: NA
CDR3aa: CASSQGRPGPLSEQYF
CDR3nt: TGCGCCAGCAGCCAAGGGAGGCCGGGACCTCTTTCCGAGCAGTACTTC

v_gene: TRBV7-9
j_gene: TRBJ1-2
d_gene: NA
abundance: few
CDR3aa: CASSPRRGRPGYTF
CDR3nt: TGTGCCAGCAGCCCGAGAAGGGGTCGCCCTGGCTACACCTTC

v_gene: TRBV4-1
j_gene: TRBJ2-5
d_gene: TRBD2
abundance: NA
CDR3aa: CASSPGTRTLETQYF
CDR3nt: TGCGCCAGCTCCCCCGGGACTAGGACGTTGGAGACCCAGTACTTC

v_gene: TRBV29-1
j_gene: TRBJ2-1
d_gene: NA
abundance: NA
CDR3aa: CSVLQGTNEQFF
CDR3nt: TGCAGCGTTCTACAGGGAACCAATGAGCAGTTCTTC

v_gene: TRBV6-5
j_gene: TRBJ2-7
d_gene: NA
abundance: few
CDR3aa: CASSPTTYGSYEQYF
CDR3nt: TGTGCCAGCAGTCCGACAACTTACGGGTCCTACGAGCAGTACTTC

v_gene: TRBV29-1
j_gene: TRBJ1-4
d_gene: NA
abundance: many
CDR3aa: CSVEAGEKLFF
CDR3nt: TGCAGCGTTGAGGCGGGTGAAAAACTGTTTTTT

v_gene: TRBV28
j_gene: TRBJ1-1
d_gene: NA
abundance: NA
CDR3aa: CASNKVMNTEAFF
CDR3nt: TGTGCCAGCAATAAAGTCATGAACACTGAAGCTTTCTTT

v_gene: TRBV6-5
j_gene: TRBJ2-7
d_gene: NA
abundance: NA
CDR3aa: CASSYPGAREVDEQYF
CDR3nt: TGTGCCAGCAGTTATCCCGGGGCCAGGGAGGTCGATGAGCAGTACTTC

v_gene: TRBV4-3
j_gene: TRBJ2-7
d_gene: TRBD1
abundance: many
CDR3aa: CASSQGQGNYEQYF
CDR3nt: TGTGCCAGCAGTCAGGGACAGGGGAACTACGAGCAGTACTTC

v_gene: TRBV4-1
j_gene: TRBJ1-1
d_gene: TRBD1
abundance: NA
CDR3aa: CASSPYRGGSAEAFF
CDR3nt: TGCGCCAGCAGCCCCTACAGGGGCGGAAGCGCTGAAGCTTTCTTT

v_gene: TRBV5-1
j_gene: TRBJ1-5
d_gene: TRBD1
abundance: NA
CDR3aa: CASSLETGGGQPQHF
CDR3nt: TGCGCCAGCAGCTTGGAGACAGGGGGCGGTCAGCCCCAGCATTTT

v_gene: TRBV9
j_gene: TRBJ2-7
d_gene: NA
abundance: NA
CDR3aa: CASSVTLSSYELYF
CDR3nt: TGTGCCAGCAGCGTAACTCTCAGCTCCTACGAGCTGTACTTC

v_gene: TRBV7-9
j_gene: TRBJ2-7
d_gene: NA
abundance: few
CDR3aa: CASSPPSGDEQYF
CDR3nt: TGTGCCAGCAGCCCTCCGTCCGGTGACGAGCAGTACTTC

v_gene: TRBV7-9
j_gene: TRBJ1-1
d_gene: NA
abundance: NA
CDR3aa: CASSRSSGIRNGTEAFF
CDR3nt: TGTGCCAGCAGCCGTTCCTCCGGGATAAGAAATGGGACTGAAGCTTTCTTT

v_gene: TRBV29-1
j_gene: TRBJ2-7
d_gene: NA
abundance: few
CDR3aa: CSVASPQLSYEQYF
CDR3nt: TGCAGCGTTGCAAGCCCGCAGCTCTCCTACGAGCAGTACTTC

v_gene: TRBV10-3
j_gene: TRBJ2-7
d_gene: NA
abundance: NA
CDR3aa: CALSSPERTYEQYF
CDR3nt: TGTGCCCTCTCCAGCCCCGAGCGAACCTACGAGCAGTACTTC

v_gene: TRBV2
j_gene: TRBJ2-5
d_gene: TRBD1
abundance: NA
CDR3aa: CASTETGIQETQYF
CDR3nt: TGTGCCAGCACCGAGACAGGGATCCAAGAGACCCAGTACTTC